The next 20 T cell receptor beta chains were all read from a single sample in a study of CD8+ T cells in alopecia areata. Scientists pooled cutaneous lymph node cells and sorted them on CD4, CD8alpha, NKG2D, NKG2ACE and other markers. Extraction of RNA preceded its reverse transcription into cDNA, which served as the sequencing template. TCRdb's table, derived via immunoSEQ multiplex PCR, lists solely in-frame clones and lacks some. The sample lists approximately 280,000 clones, none appearing once, the ten largest making up 1.2%. What was sequenced was CD4+ T cells sorted from a lymph node. Receptors originate from a C3H/HeJ mouse with alopecia areata. Mouse MHC haplotype: H2-k.

In this sample, this clone turned up a few times. Mouse gene names apply. With the read ending 4 residues before the CDR3 end, the germline J gene is used to fill in that end. This specimen includes other DNA sequences encoding the same CDR3. This chain joins TRBV1 and TRBJ2-1; 7 bases agree with TRBD2. Trimming cost V 1 base and J 4 bases; bases outside gene matches: 4. The CDR3 contains 15 residues. Germline V gives CDR1 NSQYPW, CDR2 LRSPGD (reference sequence). The part of the CDR3 DNA that was read is TGCACCTGCAGTGCAGGGGCTGGGGGTTATGCT. Protein product: CTCSAGAGGYA. The whole CDR3 region reads CTCSAGAGGYAEQFF.

The sample holds a few counts of this clone. Mouse names are used for the genes. The read terminates 4 residues ahead of where the CDR3 ends, so the germline J gene completes it. The V and J genes are TRBV5 and TRBJ2-7; TRBD2 matches 10 bases. J lost 3 bases, V lost 0 bases, and 5 bases had no gene match. The CDR3 has 16 amino acids. Germline assignment: CDR1 LGHNA and CDR2 YNLKQL (reference sequence). The CDR3 loop reads CASSQDPDWGFYEQYF. The part of the CDR3 DNA that was read is TGTGCCAGCAGCCAAGATCCGGACTGGGGGTTCTAT.

Worth noting for this clone: Mouse names are used for the genes. The read comes to an end 4 residues before the CDR3 does, leaving the germline J gene to fill in the end. This sequence joins TRBV1 and TRBJ2-2, with D possibly matching TRBD1 (5 bases). V lost 0 bases to trimming and J lost 2 bases, with 10 bases between them. CDR1 and CDR2 (germline): NSQYPW, LRSPGD (reference sequence). The CDR3 runs 16 residues. The covered CDR3 bases are TGCACCTGCAGTGCAGAAGCAGGGAGGAACACCGGG. The encoded protein is CTCSAEAGRNTG. The CDR3 as a whole reads CTCSAEAGRNTGQLYF.

Worth noting for this clone: All gene names here are mouse names. Read coverage stops 4 residues before the CDR3 terminus; the germline J gene supplies the remainder. Distinct nucleotide sequences in the sample also encode this CDR3. This sequence joins TRBV5 and TRBJ1-1; weak D call: TRBD1 (5 bases). Trimming removed 0 bases at V and 0 bases at J, with 8 bases between. Germline V lookup: CDR1 LGHNA, CDR2 YNLKQL (reference sequence). The length of the CDR3 is 15 residues. The DNA read from the CDR3 is TGTGCCAGCAGCCAAGATGGGGGGGCAAACACA. Its translation: CASSQDGGANT. The entire CDR3 sequence reads CASSQDGGANTEVFF.

This clone was found a few times. All gene names here are mouse names. The observed sequence ends 4 residues before the CDR3 terminus, with the missing tail filled in from the germline J gene. The rearrangement links TRBV17 to TRBJ2-3, with a weak D call TRBD2 (6 bases). The CDR3 loop spans 16 amino acids. Per the germline V gene, CDR1 is MNHDT and CDR2 is YYDKIL. V gave up 0 bases and J gave up 0 bases, with 10 bases separating them. Partial CDR3 DNA: TGTGCTAGCAGTAGAGATCGGGGGACTAGTGCAGAA. As protein: CASSRDRGTSAE. The full-length CDR3 reads as CASSRDRGTSAETLYF.

This clone has more than one count but fewer than ten. Gene names follow the mouse nomenclature. Partial CDR3 DNA: TGTGCCAGCGGTACAGGGGGCAACACA. Translating it yields CASGTGGNT. The entire CDR3 protein reads CASGTGGNTEVFF. This chain connects TRBV13-2 to TRBJ1-1; 9 nucleotides agree with TRBD1. The sequenced fragment ends 4 residues before the CDR3 boundary, so the rest is inferred from the germline J gene. This CDR3 is built from 13 residues. V gave up 4 bases and J gave up 2 bases; unmatched junction bases: 0. Looked up from germline, CDR1 is NNHNN and CDR2 is SYGAGS (reference sequence).

As concerns this clone: The genes are named according to mouse. The read finishes 4 residues shy of the CDR3 end, and the germline J gene is used to complete it. In the same sample, other DNA sequences code for this CDR3. This chain uses TRBV5 with TRBJ2-7, with 11 bases lining up with TRBD2. This CDR3 contains 15 residues. From germline, CDR1 is LGHNA and CDR2 YNLKQL (reference sequence). Incomplete CDR3 DNA: TGTGCCAGCAGCCAAGAAAGGGACTGGGGGTAT. Translating gives CASSQERDWGY. The complete CDR3 sequence is CASSQERDWGYEQYF.

This clone was found a few times. Gene names and germline refer to mouse. Read sequence stops 4 residues before the CDR3 end, and the germline J gene provides the missing end. Other DNA sequences from this sample encode an identical CDR3 as well. V usage is TRBV13-3 and J usage is TRBJ2-2; D might be TRBD1 (6 bases). This CDR3 has 15 residues. CDR1 NNHDY and CDR2 SYVADS come from the germline V gene. Between the trimmed V and J ends, which lost 1 base and 0 bases, there was a span of 7 bases. The sequenced CDR3 bases are TGTGCCAGCAGTGATCAGGGGTCAAACACCGGG. Protein product: CASSDQGSNTG. The full CDR3 protein reads CASSDQGSNTGQLYF. The complete variable domain, with remaining parts taken from reference TRBV13-3 and TRBJ2-2, reads EAAVTQSPRSKVAVTGGKVTLSCHQTNNHDYMYWYRQDTGHGLRLIHYSYVADSTEKGDIPDGYKASRPSQENFSLILELASLSQTAVYFCASSDQGSNTGQLYFGEGSKLTVL.

A few counts support this clone. These gene names are mouse names. The observed sequence ends 4 residues before the CDR3 terminus, with the missing tail filled in from the germline J gene. The chain couples TRBV13-1 to TRBJ2-2; D is ambiguous. This CDR3 has 15 residues. The V end was cut by 0 bases, the J end by 1 base, with 7 bases between. The germline V gene encodes CDR1 NSHNY and CDR2 SYGAGN. This CDR3 is CASSDVSLNTGQLYF. CDR3 DNA (partial): TGTGCCAGCAGTGATGTCTCTTTAAACACCGGG.

On this clone: Here the gene names and germline are mouse. The read ends 4 residues before the CDR3 terminus; that terminus is restored from the germline J gene. The rearrangement joins TRBV13-2 to TRBJ2-5, with a tentative D call TRBD2 (6 bases). The germline gives CDR1 NNHNN, CDR2 SYGAGS (reference sequence). CDR3 size: 14 residues. This CDR3 reads CASGDRNWEDTQYF. The sequenced CDR3 bases are TGTGCCAGCGGTGATAGGAACTGGGAAGAC.

On this clone itself: The genes are named according to mouse. From the germline J gene comes the end of the CDR3, since the read stops 4 residues before it. The V gene is TRBV19, the J gene TRBJ2-2, with 7 bases aligning to TRBD1. Germline V gene lookup returns CDR1 FNHDT and CDR2 SITEND (reference sequence). The V segment lost 7 bases and the J segment 4 bases; nucleotides outside the gene matches: 4. The CDR3 has 13 amino acids. CDR3 bases read: TGTGCCAGCCTGGACAGGCTCACCGGG. Protein sequence: CASLDRLTG. The CDR3 reads in full as CASLDRLTGQLYF.

This clone has more than one count but fewer than ten. Gene names are mouse gene names. The CDR3 goes on 4 residues after the read ends, and that part is filled in from the germline J gene. The rearrangement uses TRBV31 and TRBJ2-2; possible D gene TRBD2, 5 bases. The germline gives CDR1 GKSSPN, CDR2 SITVG. The CDR3 length is 15 residues. V was shortened by 0 bases and J by 2 bases, with 10 bases between the two germline ends. This CDR3 is CAWSLGVGNTGQLYF. The covered CDR3 bases are TGTGCCTGGAGTCTTGGGGTGGGGAACACCGGG.

Remarks on this clone: The genes and germline here are from mouse. Sequencing ends 3 residues short of the CDR3 end; the germline J gene provides the rest. This chain uses TRBV5 with TRBJ1-6, with a weak D call TRBD1 (5 bases). TRBJ1-6 carries the ORF label, with uncertain function. Trimming removed 1 base from V and 0 bases from J, with 10 bases in between. The germline V gene has CDR1 LGHNA and CDR2 YNLKQL (reference sequence). The CDR3 has 17 amino acids. CDR3 region: CASSQGVGGSYNSPLYF. The CDR3 bases that were read are TGTGCCAGCAGCCAAGGGGTGGGGGGTTCCTATAATTCGCCC.

The sample holds a few counts of this clone. Mouse gene names and germline throughout. The read ends 4 residues before the CDR3 terminus; that terminus is restored from the germline J gene. The chain recombines TRBV17 with TRBJ2-5, with TRBD2 matching over 7 bases. V lost 0 bases, J lost 2 bases, and 8 bases stayed unmatched. There are 17 residues in the CDR3. The germline V gene encodes CDR1 MNHDT and CDR2 YYDKIL. Partial CDR3 DNA: TGTGCTAGCAGTAGAGATGTGGGGGGAAGGGTCCAAGAC. Its translation is CASSRDVGGRVQD. The full CDR3 sequence reads CASSRDVGGRVQDTQYF.

This clone was seen ten or more times. Each gene name is a mouse one. The CDR3 DNA, read in part, is TGTGCCAGCAGTGATGACAATTCCTATAATTCGCCC. It encodes CASSDDNSYNSP. The CDR3 as a whole reads CASSDDNSYNSPLYF. The rearrangement joins TRBV13-1 to TRBJ1-6; D not certain. The DNA ends 3 residues before the CDR3 does, and the rest of the CDR3 is filled in from the germline J gene. TRBJ1-6 is an ORF, with its function uncertain. This CDR3 comprises 15 residues. Trimming took off 0 bases at V and 0 bases at J, with 4 bases between the two ends. Germline loops: CDR1 NSHNY, CDR2 SYGAGN.

This clone was recorded many times. Here the gene names and germline are mouse. The CDR3 end lies 4 residues beyond the end of the read and is filled in from the germline J gene. Other DNA sequences in the same sample also yield this CDR3. The chain uses TRBV1 and TRBJ2-5; TRBD1 is a possible D gene (5 bases). The V end lost 4 bases, the J end lost 0 bases, and 8 bases lay between the germline ends. The CDR3 is 14 residues long. The germline CDR1 and CDR2 sequences are NSQYPW and LRSPGD (reference sequence). The sequenced part of the CDR3 DNA is TGCACCTGCAGTGGGACAATTAACCAAGAC. Its translation: CTCSGTINQD. The CDR3 in full is CTCSGTINQDTQYF. The variable domain in full, with the rest retrieved from reference TRBV1 and TRBJ2-5, is VTLLEQNPRWRLVPRGQAVNLRCILKNSQYPWMSWYQQDLQKQLQWLFTLRSPGDKEVKSLPGADYLATRVTDTELRLQVANMSQGRTLYCTCSGTINQDTQYFGPGTRLLVL.

Comment on this clone: Gene names are the mouse ones. The CDR3 spells CASSDLGESTGQLYF. The CDR3 bases that were read are TGTGCCAGCAGTGACCTGGGGGAAAGCACCGGG. The chain employs TRBV13-1 and TRBJ2-2, with TRBD2 identical over 7 bases. The read falls 4 residues short of the CDR3 end, and the missing part is taken from the germline J gene. V dropped 2 bases and J dropped 4; count of bases not matched to a gene: 5. Germline CDR1 reads NSHNY; CDR2 reads SYGAGN. The length of the CDR3 is 15 residues.

This clone was seen a handful of times. Germline and genes: mouse. With the read ending 4 residues before the CDR3 end, the germline J gene is used to fill in that end. The identical CDR3 is also encoded by other nucleotide sequences in the sample. V is TRBV17 and J is TRBJ2-2; 9 nucleotides align to TRBD1. The V gene end was trimmed by 3 bases and the J gene end by 4 bases; junction bases not matched to a gene: 0. The CDR3 extends over 14 amino acids. The germline V gene has CDR1 MNHDT and CDR2 YYDKIL. The CDR3 sequence: CASSRTGGTGQLYF. CDR3 DNA, as far as it was read: TGTGCTAGCAGTAGGACAGGGGGCACCGGG. The full variable domain, completed using reference TRBV17 and TRBJ2-2, is DTTVKQNPRYKLARVGKPVNLICSQTMNHDTMYWYQKKPNQAPKLLLFYYDKILNREADTFEKFQSSRPNNSFCSLYIGSAGLEYSAMYLCASSRTGGTGQLYFGEGSKLTVL.

With respect to this clone: Gene names are mouse gene names. The part of the CDR3 DNA that was read is TGCACCTGCAGTGCAGCACTGGGGGCAAACACCGGG. This encodes CTCSAALGANTG. The full-length CDR3 reads as CTCSAALGANTGQLYF. V and J are TRBV1 and TRBJ2-2; 8 bases align to TRBD2. The sequence runs out 4 residues before the end of the CDR3; the remainder is reconstructed from the germline J gene. Germline V gene sequence: CDR1 NSQYPW, CDR2 LRSPGD (reference sequence). After removal of 1 base from V and 0 bases from J, the junction contained 1 base not matched to a gene. The CDR3 has 16 residues. Full variable domain (missing parts from reference TRBV1 and TRBJ2-2): VTLLEQNPRWRLVPRGQAVNLRCILKNSQYPWMSWYQQDLQKQLQWLFTLRSPGDKEVKSLPGADYLATRVTDTELRLQVANMSQGRTLYCTCSAALGANTGQLYFGEGSKLTVL.

There are a few counts of this clone. Gene names and germline refer to mouse. The read stops 4 residues short of the end of the CDR3; the missing end is completed from the germline J gene. V gene TRBV13-1 combines with J gene TRBJ2-5; 9 nucleotides align to TRBD1. The CDR3 has 13 amino acids. From germline, CDR1 is NSHNY and CDR2 SYGAGN. CDR3 DNA, as far as it was read: TGTGCCAGCAGTATGGACAGGGGAGAC. Its protein is CASSMDRGD. The full CDR3 protein is CASSMDRGDTQYF.